Following are 28 T cell receptor beta chains from one sample sequenced in a study of identical twins (dated by TCRdb to 2016 to 2017). The method was 5' RACE. TCRdb records Illumina HiSeq 2000 as the sequencer. Through fastp at Q25 and MiXCR, TCRdb rebuilt clones from the public reads, retaining in-frame beta chains. Rows merge per CDR3 protein into single entries with the most common DNA and genes. Across this sample there are fewer than 650,000 distinct CDR3 sequences, with 9.6% seen only once. Together, the top ten hold under 3.5% of the sample. The same data also went into a second study, on yellow fever vaccine responses in identical twins.

The specimen was PBMCs. Receptors originate from a woman under 30 in good health.

The chain employs TRBV29-1 and TRBJ2-4, with 8 bases that match TRBD2. The CDR3 contains 15 residues. V shed 6 bases and J 10 bases; nucleotides not matched to a gene: 17. Germline CDR1 and CDR2: SQVTM and ANQGSEA. Written as DNA, the CDR3 is TGCAGCGTCCCCGTGGGGAGCGGGAGTACACGGATTCAGTACTTC. It codes for CSVPVGSGSTRIQYF. Complete variable domain (other parts from reference TRBV29-1 and TRBJ2-4): SAVISQKPSRDICQRGTSLTIQCQVDSQVTMMFWYRQQPGQSLTLIATANQGSEATYESGFVIDKFPISRPNLTFSTLTVSNMSPEDSSIYLCSVPVGSGSTRIQYFGAGTRLSVL.

The table lists this clonotype with a few counts. The chain uses TRBV7-2 and TRBJ1-5; D is ambiguous. CDR3 size: 13 residues. V was clipped by 1 base and J by 6 bases, with 7 bases between them. Germline loops: CDR1 SGHTA, CDR2 FQGNSA. In DNA, the CDR3 is TGTGCCAGCAGCTTAGTCGCTGGTCAGCCCCAGCATTTT. It is translated as CASSLVAGQPQHF. The full variable domain, rest sourced from reference TRBV7-2 and TRBJ1-5, is GAGVSQSPSNKVTEKGKDVELRCDPISGHTALYWYRQSLGQGLEFLIYFQGNSAPDKSGLPSDRFSAERTGGSVSTLTIQRTQQEDSAVYLCASSLVAGQPQHFGDGTRLSIL.

Many counts were recorded for this clonotype. CDR3 sequence reads: CASSLSSGGVNEQFF. The DNA for the CDR3 is TGTGCCAGCAGCTTAAGTAGCGGGGGGGTGAATGAGCAGTTCTTC. The chain links TRBV7-3 to TRBJ2-1; 11 bases match TRBD2. The germline CDR1 and CDR2 sequences are SGHTA and FQGTGA. CDR3 length: 15 amino acids. V shed 1 base, J shed 7 bases, and the junction held 3 bases outside the gene matches.

The chain joins TRBV20-1 to TRBJ2-4, with 10 bases aligning to TRBD1. Germline CDR1 reads DFQATT; CDR2 reads SNEGSKA (reference sequence). The CDR3 runs 17 residues. CDR3 sequence: CSAYPGQGSLAKNIQYF. CDR3 nucleotides: TGCAGCGCTTATCCGGGACAGGGGTCCCTAGCCAAAAACATTCAGTACTTC.

The chain combines TRBV28 with TRBJ2-5; TRBD1 matches at 7 bases. CDR3 length equals 17 residues. Trimming cost V 4 bases and J 3 bases; bases outside gene matches: 14. Germline V gene sequence: CDR1 MDHEN, CDR2 SYDVKM. CDR3 residues: CASSYPYEGAVEETQYF. The CDR3 coding sequence is TGTGCCAGCAGTTACCCCTATGAGGGGGCAGTCGAAGAGACCCAGTACTTC.

The chain employs TRBV10-3 and TRBJ2-5; the D is unclear. The CDR3 totals 12 residues. V was cut by 2 bases and J by 1 base, with 2 bases left in between. Germline CDR1 ENHRY, CDR2 SYGVKD. The DNA of the CDR3 is TGTGCCATCAGTGAGCTCCAAGAGACCCAGTACTTC. Translated, it gives CAISELQETQYF.

The rearrangement links TRBV5-1 to TRBJ2-1; 9 bases map to TRBD1. CDR1 is SGHRS, CDR2 YFSETQ, per germline. CDR3 length equals 14 residues. Unmatched junction bases numbered 3, after V lost 4 bases and J lost 4 bases. CDR3 sequence reads: CASSAGQGYNEQFF. The CDR3 region has the DNA TGCGCCAGCAGCGCGGGACAGGGATACAATGAGCAGTTCTTC.

This clonotype has a handful of counts. The rearrangement uses TRBV6-1 and TRBJ2-1; 7 bases match TRBD1. CDR1 is MNHNS and CDR2 is SASEGT in the germline V gene. After removal of 6 bases from V and 0 bases from J, the junction contained 8 bases not matched to a gene. The CDR3 has 16 residues. The CDR3 protein is CASRNEQGFSYNEQFF. The CDR3 bases are TGTGCCAGCAGAAATGAACAGGGGTTCTCCTACAATGAGCAGTTCTTC.

The chain joins TRBV3-1 to TRBJ2-5; 7 nucleotides match TRBD2. Unmatched junction bases numbered 2, after V lost 2 bases and J lost 2 bases. The CDR3 is made up of 14 amino acids. CDR1 is LGHDT and CDR2 is YNNKEL in the germline V gene (reference sequence). The CDR3 coding sequence is TGTGCCAGCAGCCAAAGCGGGATTCAAGAGACCCAGTACTTC. This gives the protein CASSQSGIQETQYF.

At least ten counts were recorded for this clonotype. The chain is built from TRBV9 and TRBJ2-3, with TRBD2 identical over 8 bases. The germline V gene has CDR1 SGDLS and CDR2 YYNGEE. V was clipped by 0 bases and J by 2 bases; unmatched bases: 5. This CDR3 contains 16 residues. In DNA form, the CDR3 reads TGTGCCAGCAGCGTAGCAGCGGGGGCGCTCACAGATACGCAGTATTTT. Translating it yields CASSVAAGALTDTQYF. Drawing the rest from reference TRBV9 and TRBJ2-3, the complete variable domain is DSGVTQTPKHLITATGQRVTLRCSPRSGDLSVYWYQQSLDQGLQFLIQYYNGEERAKGNILERFSAQQFPDLHSELNLSSLELGDSALYFCASSVAAGALTDTQYFGPGTRLTVL.

At least ten counts were recorded for this clonotype. The CDR3 nucleotides read TGTGCCAGCAGCCCCCGACTAGCGGACGTCACAGATACGCAGTATTTT. Residues: CASSPRLADVTDTQYF. The chain combines TRBV3-1 with TRBJ2-3, with TRBD2 matching 9 bases. The CDR3 loop spans 16 amino acids. Trimming took 4 bases from V and 2 from J; bases not matched to a gene: 7. CDR1 and CDR2 (germline): LGHDT, YNNKEL (reference sequence).

There are a few counts of this clonotype. The chain joins TRBV7-9 to TRBJ1-2, with 9 bases fitting TRBD1. CDR1 and CDR2 (germline): SEHNR, FQNEAQ (reference sequence). The V and J ends lost 3 bases and 7 bases, in that order; junction bases with no gene match: 9. The length of the CDR3 is 15 residues. CDR3 protein: CASSFHLQGAPGYTF. As DNA, the CDR3 is TGTGCCAGCAGCTTCCATCTACAGGGGGCGCCTGGCTACACCTTC. Full variable domain (remainder filled in from reference TRBV7-9 and TRBJ1-2): DTGVSQNPRHKITKRGQNVTFRCDPISEHNRLYWYRQTLGQGPEFLTYFQNEAQLEKSRLLSDRFSAERPKGSFSTLEIQRTEQGDSAMYLCASSFHLQGAPGYTFGSGTRLTVV.

This clonotype turned up a few times. The CDR3, as DNA: TGTGCCAGCAGCCCATGGGTAGTTGCAGAGACCCAGTACTTC. Translating gives CASSPWVVAETQYF. J is TRBJ2-5 and V is TRBV7-9, with D hard to call. Germline values: CDR1 SEHNR, CDR2 FQNEAQ (reference sequence). This CDR3 region has 14 residues. Trimming took 5 bases from V and 4 from J, leaving 14 bases between them.

This chain uses TRBV5-6 with TRBJ2-2; 7 bases fit TRBD1. Trimming removed 0 bases from V and 4 bases from J; junction bases left unmatched: 9. CDR1 is SGHDT and CDR2 is YYEEEE in the germline V gene. This CDR3 comprises 17 residues. The DNA for the CDR3 is TGTGCCAGCAGCTTGGTCGTTGGGACAGATTCCACCGGGGAGCTGTTTTTT. Protein sequence: CASSLVVGTDSTGELFF.

This chain uses TRBV5-1 with TRBJ2-2, with D tentatively TRBD1 (6 bases). Trimming cost V 5 bases and J 1 base, with 9 bases left between them. This CDR3 spans 14 amino acids. CDR1 and CDR2 from the germline V gene are SGHRS and YFSETQ. DNA of the CDR3: TGCGCCAGCAGAAAACAGGGGAACACCGGGGAGCTGTTTTTT. Encoded protein: CASRKQGNTGELFF. The whole variable domain, filled in from reference TRBV5-1 and TRBJ2-2, reads KAGVTQTPRYLIKTRGQQVTLSCSPISGHRSVSWYQQTPGQGLQFLFEYFSETQRNKGNFPGRFSGRQFSNSRSEMNVSTLELGDSALYLCASRKQGNTGELFFGEGSRLTVL.

There are a few counts of this clonotype. This chain connects TRBV7-2 to TRBJ2-5; 11 nucleotides line up with TRBD2. V dropped 1 base and J dropped 4; count of bases not matched to a gene: 8. There are 17 residues in the CDR3. Germline V gives CDR1 SGHTA, CDR2 FQGNSA. CDR3: CASSLVSGGASGETQYF. In DNA form, the CDR3 reads TGTGCCAGCAGCTTAGTTAGCGGGGGGGCCTCGGGAGAGACCCAGTACTTC.

This clonotype was picked up a small number of times. The chain couples TRBV5-1 to TRBJ2-4; 8 nucleotides align to TRBD1. Germline trimming cut 0 bases from V and 0 bases from J; bases unmatched to any gene: 11. The CDR3 loop spans 19 amino acids. CDR1 and CDR2 (germline): SGHRS, YFSETQ. The CDR3 sequence is CASSLVDRGRVQAKNIQYF. In DNA, the CDR3 is TGCGCCAGCAGCTTGGTAGACAGGGGTCGGGTCCAAGCCAAAAACATTCAGTACTTC.

This clonotype was seen only a few times. The chain employs TRBV29-1 and TRBJ2-7; 7 bases match TRBD1. Germline CDR1 is SQVTM and CDR2 is ANQGSEA. There are 14 residues in the CDR3. The V gene end was trimmed by 3 bases and the J gene end by 4 bases; junction bases not matched to a gene: 9. The CDR3 region is CSVDGVGGPYEQYF. The CDR3 coding sequence is TGCAGCGTTGATGGCGTAGGGGGCCCTTACGAGCAGTACTTC.

This chain links TRBV7-9 with TRBJ2-1; 8 bases map to TRBD2. Per the germline V gene, CDR1 is SEHNR and CDR2 is FQNEAQ (reference sequence). The V and J ends lost 5 bases and 3 bases, in that order; junction bases with no gene match: 12. The CDR3 consists of 17 residues. This chain's CDR3 is CASSPSFAGGLYNEQFF. The DNA for the CDR3 is TGTGCCAGCAGCCCTAGTTTTGCGGGGGGCCTCTACAATGAGCAGTTCTTC. The whole variable domain, remainder taken from reference TRBV7-9 and TRBJ2-1, is DTGVSQNPRHKITKRGQNVTFRCDPISEHNRLYWYRQTLGQGPEFLTYFQNEAQLEKSRLLSDRFSAERPKGSFSTLEIQRTEQGDSAMYLCASSPSFAGGLYNEQFFGPGTRLTVL.

The chain joins TRBV12-3 or TRBV12-4 to TRBJ2-2, with D unresolved. Trimming left V 4 bases short and J 6 bases short, with 18 bases between. This CDR3 is 16 amino acids long. Here the CDR3 reads CASSSQTATLPGELFF. CDR3 nucleotide sequence: TGTGCCAGCAGTTCTCAGACGGCTACTTTACCCGGGGAGCTGTTTTTT.

The chain couples TRBV9 to TRBJ2-5; TRBD2 aligns across 10 bases. J gave up 5 bases and V 7 bases, and 8 bases lay outside the gene matches. The CDR3 covers 14 residues. Germline CDR1 is SGDLS and CDR2 is YYNGEE. CDR3 amino acids: CASGSGGAWETQYF. CDR3 DNA sequence: TGTGCCAGCGGGAGCGGGGGGGCCTGGGAGACCCAGTACTTC.

This clonotype was counted many times. The V gene is TRBV12-3 or TRBV12-4, the J gene TRBJ2-3; TRBD2 matches 11 bases. With 6 bases clipped from V and 4 bases from J, the junction kept 9 bases outside the gene matches. There are 16 residues in the CDR3. Here the CDR3 DNA reads TGTGCCAGCAGGCTGGGACTAGCGGAAAGCGCAGATACGCAGTATTTT. Translating gives CASRLGLAESADTQYF.

This clonotype was seen ten or more times. The V call is TRBV7-8, the J call TRBJ2-7; TRBD2 matches 7 bases. With V trimmed by 1 base and J by 4 bases, 4 bases remained unmatched. The CDR3 length is 14 residues. CDR1 SGHVS and CDR2 FQNEAQ come from the germline V gene. CDR3 bases: TGTGCCAGCAGCTTAGACCGGGGGGATTACGAGCAGTACTTC. Its protein product is CASSLDRGDYEQYF.

This clonotype was seen many times. This chain joins TRBV29-1 and TRBJ1-2; maybe TRBD1 (5 bases). V was shortened by 0 bases and J by 8 bases, with 16 bases between the two germline ends. The CDR3 spans 14 residues. Germline V gene sequence: CDR1 SQVTM, CDR2 ANQGSEA. The CDR3 region is CSVEEGRTSGGYTF. CDR3 DNA sequence: TGCAGCGTTGAAGAGGGGCGAACTTCCGGAGGCTACACCTTC.

This chain links TRBV20-1 with TRBJ1-2; D unclear. This CDR3 comprises 14 residues. CDR1 and CDR2 (germline): DFQATT, SNEGSKA (reference sequence). V was pared by 0 bases and J by 2 bases, with 10 bases between. CDR3 bases: TGCAGTGCTAGAGAGGAGAAACCAAACTATGGCTACACCTTC. Protein: CSAREEKPNYGYTF.

CDR3 in DNA: TGTGCCAGCGGGACACCGGGACAGGGGGACACCGGGGAGCTGTTTTTT. This translates into CASGTPGQGDTGELFF. The chain joins TRBV27 to TRBJ2-2; 11 bases are a match to TRBD1. This CDR3 region has 16 residues. The V gene's germline CDR1 is MNHEY and CDR2 SMNVEV (reference sequence). The V and J ends lost 8 bases and 3 bases, in that order; junction bases with no gene match: 8.

There are a few counts of this clonotype. The V call is TRBV24-1, the J call TRBJ2-7; TRBD2 matches 7 bases. The germline CDR1 and CDR2 sequences are KGHDR and SFDVKD. V lost 3 bases, J lost 5 bases, and 6 bases stayed unmatched. This CDR3 is built from 14 residues. The CDR3 here is CATSDPAGKDEQYF. CDR3 DNA: TGTGCCACCAGTGATCCAGCGGGAAAGGACGAGCAGTACTTC.

This clonotype was recorded a few times. The chain combines TRBV12-3 or TRBV12-4 with TRBJ2-1; 9 bases map to TRBD2. Trimming took 5 bases from V and 5 from J; bases not matched to a gene: 7. The CDR3 sequence is 15 residues long. Written as DNA, the CDR3 is TGTGCCAGCAGTCGAGCGGGAGGCAGGAACAATGAGCAGTTCTTC. Its protein is CASSRAGGRNNEQFF.